The entry below describes one T cell receptor (beta chain). Its antigen is unidentified. Read data end 3 residues before the CDR3 end; the end is taken from the germline J gene. This record comes from a study of T cells in women clearing cervical HPV infection. Study information: Only a few women had HLA typing results available.

The CDR3 has 10 residues. Germline values: CDR1 GTSNPN, CDR2 SVGIG (reference sequence). Regarding the study as a whole: Combining TCR richness with V gene abundances gave approximately 0.84 AUC. Controls had more TRBV6-7 (about 0.16%) than cases (about 0.11%).

TCRdb keeps only in-frame clones here, not all; method: immunoSEQ multiplex PCR. The sample has under 25,000 clones, and its top ten clones hold approximately 15%. MY09/MY11 PCR detected cervical HPV DNA; dot-blot assigned genotypes. The receptor was derived from a woman aged 18-69 years with a cervical HPV16 infection that either progressed to CIN3+ or cleared (not recorded which). Sample: blood buffy coat. This chain links TRBV30 with TRBJ1-2; D call uncertain. The DNA read from the CDR3 is TGTGCCTGGAGTTTGCAGGGC. This translates into CAWSLQG. The whole CDR3 protein reads CAWSLQGYTF.